This T cell receptor (beta chain) was observed in a study of CD8 T cells in Susac syndrome. CDR1 MDHEN and CDR2 SYDVKM come from the germline V gene. Unmatched junction bases numbered 7, after V lost 10 bases and J lost 4 bases. The CDR3 runs to 13 residues. With random hexamers, reverse transcription was performed on about 0.5 to 1 ug of RNA. Each CDR3 protein gets one entry after TCRdb re-called the immunoSEQ multiplex PCR reads with MiXCR. The sample has 110,000 to 150,000 distinct CDR3 sequences, roughly 95% seen once. This clonotype has a single count. The rearrangement links TRBV28 to TRBJ1-2; TRBD1 agrees at 9 bases. The sample comprised CD4+ T cells from PBMCs. The source is a human donor with Susac syndrome. Written as DNA, the CDR3 is TGTGCCACCGGGACAGGGAGAACCTATGGCTACACCTTC. It is translated as CATGTGRTYGYTF.